A single sample gave rise to the 7 T cell receptor beta chains below, sequenced in a study of blood T cell repertoires in COVID-19. Profiling relied on immunoSEQ multiplex PCR, and the TCRdb table lists in-frame clones only, not all of them. Of approximately 360,000 clones in the sample, around 83% were seen once. The specimen was PBMCs or T cells enriched from blood (not recorded which). The origin of the receptors is a woman in her fifties or sixties who had recovered from COVID-19.

The chain joins TRBV5-6 to TRBJ1-2; D is unclear. The CDR3 sequence is 15 residues long. The germline V and J ends were trimmed by 0 bases and 3 bases, with 12 bases remaining between them. The germline V gene encodes CDR1 SGHDT and CDR2 YYEEEE. CDR3 sequence: CASSLGGGLDYGYTF. In nucleotides, the CDR3 is TGTGCCAGCAGCTTGGGCGGCGGACTTGACTATGGCTACACCTTC.

The chain joins TRBV7-3 to TRBJ1-2; 7 bases agree with TRBD1. The CDR3 runs 16 residues. The ends lost 2 bases at V and 4 bases at J; junction bases unmatched: 10. Per the germline V gene, CDR1 is SGHTA and CDR2 is FQGTGA. The CDR3 sequence is CASSLLGQGGSYGYTF. CDR3 DNA: TGTGCCAGCAGCTTACTAGGGCAGGGGGGTAGCTATGGCTACACCTTC.

The V gene is TRBV4-3, the J gene TRBJ2-3, with D maybe TRBD1 (6 bases). Trimming pared 3 bases from V and 6 bases from J, leaving 19 bases between. CDR3 length: 16 residues. From germline, CDR1 is LGHNA and CDR2 YSLEER. The CDR3 loop reads CASSQDRTAKGDTQYF. The CDR3 nucleotides are TGCGCCAGCAGCCAGGACCGGACAGCCAAGGGGGATACGCAGTATTTT.

The rearrangement joins TRBV30 to TRBJ2-1; possible D gene TRBD1, 6 bases. This CDR3 spans 15 amino acids. Per the germline V gene, CDR1 is GTSNPN and CDR2 is SVGIG (reference sequence). V shed 5 bases and J shed 0 bases, with 14 bases lying between them. The CDR3 bases are TGTGCCTGGGTCCAGGGGAGCGGCTCCTACAATGAGCAGTTCTTC. Its protein product is CAWVQGSGSYNEQFF.

The chain joins TRBV5-1 to TRBJ1-3; 7 bases match TRBD1. V shed 3 bases, J shed 0 bases, and the junction held 9 bases outside the gene matches. Germline-derived CDR1 and CDR2 are SGHRS and YFSETQ. The CDR3 runs to 17 residues. This CDR3 is CASSWGDRDFSGNTIYF. The DNA for the CDR3 is TGCGCCAGCAGCTGGGGGGACAGAGATTTCTCTGGAAACACCATATATTTT.

There are a few counts of this clone. J is TRBJ2-7 and V is TRBV6-5; D is possibly TRBD1 (5 bases). This CDR3 contains 14 residues. V lost 2 bases to trimming and J lost 2 bases, with 10 bases between them. The germline CDR1 and CDR2 sequences are MNHEY and SVGAGI. The CDR3 DNA reads TGTGCCAGCAGTTACGGGCAGGGCCCCTACGAGCAGTACTTC. Amino acids: CASSYGQGPYEQYF.

The rearrangement links TRBV5-5 to TRBJ1-2; TRBD1 matches 7 bases. Trimming cost V 0 bases and J 7 bases; bases outside gene matches: 6. The CDR3 is 14 residues long. Germline lookup yields CDR1 SGHKS and CDR2 YYEKEE (reference sequence). The chain's CDR3 is CASSLEGGAGGYTF. In DNA form, the CDR3 reads TGTGCCAGCAGCTTGGAAGGGGGCGCAGGTGGCTACACCTTC.